One and the same sample provided the 20 T cell receptor beta chains below, sequenced in a study of somatic mutations in cytotoxic T cells in rheumatoid arthritis. Some clones are missing from TCRdb's copy, which holds only in-frame ones; the method was immunoSEQ multiplex PCR. The sample has about 15,000 clones; 78% are singletons. The sequencing sample was made of CD8+ T cells sorted from blood. The receptors shown here come from an adult with rheumatoid arthritis.

This clone has a single count. The V call is TRBV4-1, the J call TRBJ1-6; 7 bases are shared with TRBD1. The CDR3 totals 18 residues. Germline V lookup: CDR1 MGHRA, CDR2 YSYEKL. The V gene end was trimmed by 4 bases and the J gene end by 6 bases; junction bases not matched to a gene: 15. CDR3 protein: CASSPSQRQGLPNSPLHF. As DNA, the CDR3 is TGCGCCAGCAGCCCAAGTCAAAGACAGGGTTTGCCTAATTCACCCCTCCACTTT.

The CDR3 nucleotides are TGTGCCAGCAGTTTAGGGACTACAAACAATGAGCAGTTCTTC. This gives the protein CASSLGTTNNEQFF. This chain uses TRBV27 with TRBJ2-1; the match to TRBD2 covers 7 bases. CDR3 length equals 14 residues. With V trimmed by 2 bases and J by 5 bases, 3 bases remained unmatched. Germline V gene data show CDR1 as MNHEY and CDR2 as SMNVEV (reference sequence).

V is TRBV5-1 and J is TRBJ2-7, with 8 nucleotides matching TRBD1. V trimming: 4 bases; J trimming: 4 bases; junction bases outside the gene matches: 7. The CDR3 has 14 amino acids. Germline V gene data show CDR1 as SGHRS and CDR2 as YFSETQ. CDR3 residues: CASSPRQGLYEQYF. As DNA, the CDR3 is TGCGCCAGCAGCCCAAGACAGGGGCTGTACGAGCAGTACTTC. The full variable domain, in which reference TRBV5-1 and TRBJ2-7 provide the parts outside the CDR3, is KAGVTQTPRYLIKTRGQQVTLSCSPISGHRSVSWYQQTPGQGLQFLFEYFSETQRNKGNFPGRFSGRQFSNSRSEMNVSTLELGDSALYLCASSPRQGLYEQYFGPGTRLTVT.

Relative to its sample, this clone is medium-sized. The chain combines TRBV6-1 with TRBJ1-2; D possibly corresponds to TRBD1 (5 bases). The germline CDR1 and CDR2 sequences are MNHNS and SASEGT. The CDR3 extends over 15 amino acids. Deletions cut 3 bases from V and 2 bases from J, with 13 bases between. The CDR3 DNA is TGTGCCAGCAGTGATGCCTTTGAGGGGAACTATGGCTACACCTTC. It codes for CASSDAFEGNYGYTF.

The genes are TRBV11-3 and TRBJ2-3; 7 bases agree with TRBD2. The ends lost 7 bases at V and 8 bases at J; junction bases unmatched: 12. Germline V gene lookup returns CDR1 SGHNT and CDR2 YENEEA. This CDR3 region has 14 residues. The CDR3 loop is CASIEAGVSGTQYF. The CDR3 DNA is TGTGCCAGCATCGAGGCGGGAGTATCCGGTACGCAGTATTTT.

The V call is TRBV5-6, the J call TRBJ2-7, with D maybe TRBD1 (6 bases). Trimming stripped 0 bases from V and 3 bases from J, with 10 bases between. Germline CDR1 is SGHDT and CDR2 is YYEEEE. The CDR3 length is 14 residues. The CDR3 is CASSLGQAFYEQYF. CDR3 DNA sequence: TGTGCCAGCAGCTTGGGACAGGCCTTCTACGAGCAGTACTTC.

The rearrangement links TRBV4-1 to TRBJ1-2, with a weak D call TRBD1 (5 bases). V lost 0 bases to trimming and J lost 4 bases, with 9 bases between them. Germline V gene data show CDR1 as MGHRA and CDR2 as YSYEKL. The CDR3 runs 14 residues. The CDR3 nucleotides are TGCGCCAGCAGCCAAGAGGGGCAAACCTATGGCTACACCTTC. Translated: CASSQEGQTYGYTF.

V gene TRBV9 combines with J gene TRBJ2-3, with TRBD2 matching 12 bases. V dropped 3 bases and J dropped 5; count of bases not matched to a gene: 4. The CDR3 is 15 amino acids. Germline lookup yields CDR1 SGDLS and CDR2 YYNGEE. The CDR3 nucleotides are TGTGCCAGCAGCGATCGACTAGCGGGGGAAGATACGCAGTATTTT. Protein sequence: CASSDRLAGEDTQYF.

The chain carries TRBV6-5 and TRBJ1-5; maybe TRBD1 (6 bases). The CDR3 loop spans 14 amino acids. CDR1 MNHEY and CDR2 SVGAGI come from the germline V gene. Trimming removed 2 bases from V and 9 bases from J, with 14 bases in between. This CDR3 is CASSYGGGRTPQHF. The CDR3 DNA is TGTGCCAGCAGTTACGGGGGGGGGCGAACGCCCCAGCATTTT.

The V call is TRBV5-4, the J call TRBJ1-2, with a possible D match to TRBD1 (5 bases). Between the trimmed V and J ends, which lost 4 bases and 3 bases, there was a span of 13 bases. The CDR3 has 14 residues. In germline, CDR1 is SGHNT, CDR2 YYREEE (reference sequence). The CDR3 loop reads CASSPSREHYGYTF. The CDR3 DNA follows: TGTGCCAGCAGCCCCAGCAGGGAGCACTATGGCTACACCTTC.

This chain connects TRBV5-8 to TRBJ2-7; D is undetermined. Germline V gives CDR1 SGHTS, CDR2 YDEGEE. The CDR3 spans 13 residues. V lost 3 bases, J lost 6 bases, and 13 bases lay in between. This CDR3 is CASSYGPSPEQYF. DNA of the CDR3: TGTGCCAGCAGCTATGGCCCCTCTCCCGAGCAGTACTTC.

This clone was found once. The chain couples TRBV4-1 to TRBJ2-7, with a weak D call TRBD2 (6 bases). CDR1 and CDR2 (germline): MGHRA, YSYEKL. The CDR3 spans 15 residues. V was trimmed by 4 bases and J by 1 base, leaving 14 bases between them. CDR3 loop: CASSPIRGTSYEQYF. The CDR3, as DNA: TGCGCCAGCAGCCCAATTCGAGGGACTTCCTACGAGCAGTACTTC.

The genes are TRBV9 and TRBJ2-3; TRBD1 is a possible D gene (6 bases). Germline-derived CDR1 and CDR2 are SGDLS and YYNGEE. There are 15 residues in the CDR3. The V gene lost 0 bases and the J gene lost 0 bases, with 8 bases spanning the gap. The CDR3: CASSVVGASTDTQYF. CDR3 nucleotide sequence: TGTGCCAGCAGCGTAGTGGGGGCGAGCACAGATACGCAGTATTTT.

By sample fraction, this clone is large (0.1 to 1%). The rearrangement uses TRBV28 and TRBJ2-1; D tentatively fits TRBD1 or TRBD2 (5 bases each). Germline loops: CDR1 MDHEN, CDR2 SYDVKM. The CDR3 totals 15 residues. Trimming pared 2 bases from V and 4 bases from J, leaving 12 bases between. This CDR3 is CASSLGDVGYNEQFF. CDR3 nucleotide sequence: TGTGCCAGCAGTTTAGGGGACGTGGGATACAATGAGCAGTTCTTC.

The chain recombines TRBV2 with TRBJ2-3; D uncertain. Trimming stripped 11 bases from V and 5 bases from J, with 20 bases between. This CDR3 contains 14 residues. Germline CDR1 is SNHLY and CDR2 is FYNNEI. The CDR3 bases are TGTGCCCTCGTCAAATCGTGGCCCGTAGATACGCAGTATTTT. It yields the protein CALVKSWPVDTQYF.

This chain uses TRBV7-9 with TRBJ1-2, with unresolved D. Germline lookup yields CDR1 SEHNR and CDR2 FQNEAQ (reference sequence). The CDR3 runs 13 residues. Trimming pared 3 bases from V and 0 bases from J, leaving 5 bases between. As DNA, the CDR3 is TGTGCCAGCAGCTTCGTCTCTAACTATGGCTACACCTTC. Its protein product is CASSFVSNYGYTF. The full variable domain, rest sourced from reference TRBV7-9 and TRBJ1-2, is DTGVSQNPRHKITKRGQNVTFRCDPISEHNRLYWYRQTLGQGPEFLTYFQNEAQLEKSRLLSDRFSAERPKGSFSTLEIQRTEQGDSAMYLCASSFVSNYGYTFGSGTRLTVV.

The chain recombines TRBV29-1 with TRBJ2-7, with D tentatively TRBD2 (5 bases). Germline V gives CDR1 SQVTM, CDR2 ANQGSEA. The V and J ends lost 6 bases and 2 bases respectively, with 20 bases between them. The CDR3 consists of 15 residues. CDR3 amino acids: CSVSPPRTSTYEQYF. CDR3 nucleotides: TGCAGCGTGTCCCCCCCGCGGACTTCTACCTACGAGCAGTACTTC.

The chain recombines TRBV19 with TRBJ2-1, with D unclear. V lost 7 bases to trimming and J lost 0 bases, with 13 bases between them. Per germline, CDR1 LNHDA and CDR2 SQIVND (reference sequence). The CDR3 is 15 residues long. The CDR3 DNA reads as TGTGCCAGTACGGCGGTCTTTACCTCCTACAATGAGCAGTTCTTC. Translation gives CASTAVFTSYNEQFF. The full variable domain, in which reference TRBV19 and TRBJ2-1 provide the parts outside the CDR3, is DGGITQSPKYLFRKEGQNVTLSCEQNLNHDAMYWYRQDPGQGLRLIYYSQIVNDFQKGDIAEGYSVSREKKESFPLTVTSAQKNPTAFYLCASTAVFTSYNEQFFGPGTRLTVL.

V is TRBV15 and J is TRBJ2-5; D may be TRBD1 or TRBD2 (5 bases each). The CDR3 runs 16 residues. The V end lost 3 bases, the J end lost 0 bases, and 14 bases lay between the germline ends. Germline V gene sequence: CDR1 LNHNV, CDR2 YYDKDF (reference sequence). CDR3 nucleotide sequence: TGTGCCACCAGCAGGAGGACAAGCGGCTACCAAGAGACCCAGTACTTC. Translation gives CATSRRTSGYQETQYF.

V gene TRBV28 combines with J gene TRBJ2-5; 7 bases fit TRBD1. Germline values: CDR1 MDHEN, CDR2 SYDVKM. CDR3 length: 14 residues. V lost 10 bases and J lost 7; bases outside the gene matches: 15. The DNA of the CDR3 is TGTGCCATTCTCCCGGGAACAGGGGATGTGACCCAGTACTTC. Translating gives CAILPGTGDVTQYF.